This T cell receptor beta chain was found in a study of pediatric ulcerative colitis. TCRdb's table, derived via immunoSEQ multiplex PCR, lists solely in-frame clones and lacks some. The data contain approximately 22,000 clones, around 69% of them singletons. The rectum was sampled with one to two pinch biopsies at colonoscopy. No immunosuppressive drugs were given to ulcerative colitis patients before diagnostic colonoscopy. This clone was recorded a few times. Its antigen is currently unknown. Findings and caveats of the study: Blood-rectal clonal overlap within each person was significantly higher in ulcerative colitis patients than controls. No controls had the two rectal clonotypes shared by ulcerative colitis patients.

The CDR3 contains 16 residues. V gave up 3 bases and J gave up 0 bases, with 9 bases separating them. The germline gives CDR1 MNHEY, CDR2 SMNVEV (reference sequence). The specimen sequenced was gut tissue. The receptor comes from a boy between 10 and 17 years old with severe ulcerative colitis. The gene calls are TRBV27 and TRBJ2-6; D is ambiguous. CDR3 residues: CASSFFTDSGANVLTF. CDR3 nucleotides: TGTGCCAGCAGTTTCTTTACAGACTCTGGGGCCAACGTCCTGACTTTC.